The 12 T cell receptor beta chains below all came from one sample that was sequenced in a study of T cell responses to AZD1222 COVID-19 vaccine. The data were produced by immunoSEQ multiplex PCR, yet TCRdb's version contains in-frame clones alone and is incomplete. The sample lists some 120,000 clones; roughly nine tenths were seen once. The sample here was peripheral blood, taken 28 days after the second AZD1222 dose. All receptors come from an adult who received the AZD1222 COVID-19 vaccine.

This chain links TRBV5-4 with TRBJ1-2; no clear D gene. V was pared by 0 bases and J by 6 bases, with 6 bases between. CDR1 is SGHNT and CDR2 is YYREEE in the germline V gene (reference sequence). CDR3 size: 12 residues. DNA of the CDR3: TGTGCCAGCAGCTTGGCCGCTCATGGCTACACCTTC. Residues: CASSLAAHGYTF.

The chain employs TRBV15 and TRBJ1-5; D is unclear. This CDR3 region has 13 residues. V was pared by 5 bases and J by 4 bases, with 9 bases between. Germline lookup yields CDR1 LNHNV and CDR2 YYDKDF (reference sequence). The CDR3 bases are TGTGCCACCAGCCGCCAGTCGAATCAGCCCCAGCATTTT. It specifies CATSRQSNQPQHF.

This clone was recorded only once. V is TRBV24-1 and J is TRBJ2-2, with D perhaps TRBD1 or TRBD2 (5 bases each). This CDR3 has 16 residues. Deletions cut 5 bases from V and 6 bases from J, with 18 bases between. The germline V gene has CDR1 KGHDR and CDR2 SFDVKD. CDR3 region: CATSGGAGKDSGELFF. CDR3 bases: TGTGCCACCAGTGGGGGCGCGGGCAAAGATTCCGGGGAGCTGTTTTTT.

The chain recombines TRBV12-3 or TRBV12-4 with TRBJ2-7; D perhaps matches TRBD1 (6 bases). The CDR3 consists of 12 residues. Trimming removed 6 bases from V and 3 bases from J, with 9 bases in between. This CDR3 reads CASSAQGYEQYF. CDR3 sequence (DNA): TGTGCCAGCAGCGCACAGGGCTACGAGCAGTACTTC.

CDR3 nucleotides: TGCGCCAGCAGCCTTCTACGGACAGGATCGGGAACTGAAGCTTTCTTT. This sequence encodes CASSLLRTGSGTEAFF. This chain uses TRBV5-1 with TRBJ1-1, with 7 bases lining up with TRBD1. Germline V gene data show CDR1 as SGHRS and CDR2 as YFSETQ. J was trimmed by 5 bases and V by 4 bases; bases with no gene match: 14. CDR3 length: 16 residues.

The chain employs TRBV6-5 and TRBJ1-2, with D perhaps matching TRBD1 (6 bases). The CDR3 has 14 residues. Germline assignment: CDR1 MNHEY and CDR2 SVGAGI. Trimming took 0 bases from V and 8 from J, leaving 13 bases between them. This chain's CDR3 is CASSYSAGAGGYTF. The CDR3 DNA follows: TGTGCCAGCAGTTACTCCGCAGGGGCCGGCGGCTACACCTTC.

This clone came up a few times. This chain connects TRBV5-4 to TRBJ1-6, with D tentatively TRBD1 (6 bases). There are 16 residues in the CDR3. Trimming shortened V by 4 bases and J by 6 bases, and 17 bases separated the two germline ends. In germline, CDR1 is SGHNT, CDR2 YYREEE (reference sequence). CDR3 sequence: CASSQGGRGSNSPLHF. The DNA of the CDR3 is TGTGCCAGCAGCCAAGGGGGGAGGGGATCTAATTCACCCCTCCACTTT.

V is TRBV2 and J is TRBJ2-5; possibly TRBD1 for D (6 bases). The CDR3 is made up of 13 amino acids. Between the trimmed V and J ends, which lost 6 bases and 1 base, there was a span of 9 bases. Germline V gene data show CDR1 as SNHLY and CDR2 as FYNNEI. The CDR3 reads CASSADSQETQYF. For the CDR3, the DNA is TGTGCCAGCAGCGCGGACAGCCAAGAGACCCAGTACTTC. The whole variable domain, remainder taken from reference TRBV2 and TRBJ2-5, is EPEVTQTPSHQVTQMGQEVILRCVPISNHLYFYWYRQILGQKVEFLVSFYNNEISEKSEIFDDQFSVERPDGSNFTLKIRSTKLEDSAMYFCASSADSQETQYFGPGTRLLVL.

Only one count was recorded for this clone. The DNA of the CDR3 is TGTGCCAGCAGCACAGGGGCCCTTGTTGAAGCTTTCTTT. Translated: CASSTGALVEAFF. V usage is TRBV27 and J usage is TRBJ1-1; TRBD1 matches at 7 bases. The CDR3 contains 13 residues. Unmatched junction bases numbered 8, after V lost 6 bases and J lost 7 bases. CDR1 and CDR2 from the germline V gene are MNHEY and SMNVEV (reference sequence).

The genes are TRBV7-2 and TRBJ1-1; D is perhaps TRBD1 (6 bases). There are 16 residues in the CDR3. CDR1 SGHTA and CDR2 FQGNSA come from the germline V gene. V was shortened by 2 bases and J by 1 base, with 14 bases between the two germline ends. The CDR3 bases are TGTGCCAGCAGCTTATTCCAAGGGGGAGCGAACACTGAAGCTTTCTTT. This codes for CASSLFQGGANTEAFF.

The CDR3 region is CASRQDANTGELFF. The CDR3 coding sequence is TGTGCCAGCAGACAGGACGCGAACACCGGGGAGCTGTTTTTT. The genes are TRBV7-2 and TRBJ2-2; a weak D match, TRBD1 (5 bases). This CDR3 has 14 residues. Germline values: CDR1 SGHTA, CDR2 FQGNSA. Trimming pared 6 bases from V and 0 bases from J, leaving 8 bases between.

The chain carries TRBV27 and TRBJ1-2; 10 nucleotides agree with TRBD1. Trimming removed 4 bases from V and 8 bases from J; junction bases left unmatched: 10. Germline lookup yields CDR1 MNHEY and CDR2 SMNVEV (reference sequence). The CDR3 runs to 15 residues. CDR3 in amino acids: CASSSSGTGVGGYTF. The DNA for the CDR3 is TGTGCCAGCAGTTCGTCCGGGACAGGGGTTGGAGGCTACACCTTC.